The present entry profiles one T cell receptor (beta chain) with its context. The antigen remains undetermined. This specimen comes from a study of shared clonotypes between healthy human individuals. Whole-study results and caveats: Roughly 5% of naive CD4 clonotypes were shared across four donors. Researchers found naive subsets generally carried larger estimated richness than memory subsets.

Profiled with immunoSEQ multiplex PCR; TCRdb holds only in-frame clones, not every one. This table holds a few hundred thousand clones, roughly 96% found once. Germline lookup yields CDR1 SGHAT and CDR2 FQDESV (reference sequence). J lost 1 base, V lost 3 bases, and 4 bases had no gene match. The CDR3 is 15 residues long. Cells designated naive CD8 were CD45RO-negative and were positively selected for CCR7, with terminally differentiated effector memory CD45RA+ cells excluded. Sequenced input: naive CD8+ T cells sorted from blood. The receptor comes from a woman aged 30 to 39 in good health. The rearrangement uses TRBV11-1 and TRBJ1-1, with TRBD1 matching 8 bases. The CDR3 nucleotides read TGTGCCAGCAGCTTCGGGACAGGACCGAACACTGAAGCTTTCTTT. It encodes CASSFGTGPNTEAFF.